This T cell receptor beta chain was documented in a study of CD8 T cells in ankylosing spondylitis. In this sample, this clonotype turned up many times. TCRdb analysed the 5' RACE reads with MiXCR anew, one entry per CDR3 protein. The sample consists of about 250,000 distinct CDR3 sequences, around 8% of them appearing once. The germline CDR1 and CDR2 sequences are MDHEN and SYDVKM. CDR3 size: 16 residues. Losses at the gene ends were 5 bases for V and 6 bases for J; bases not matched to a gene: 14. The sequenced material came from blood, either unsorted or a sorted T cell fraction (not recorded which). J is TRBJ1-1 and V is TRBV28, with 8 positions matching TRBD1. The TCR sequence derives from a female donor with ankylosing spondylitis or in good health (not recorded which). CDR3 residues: CASSPWTGRLPPEAFF. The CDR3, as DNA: TGTGCCAGCAGTCCCTGGACAGGGAGGTTACCCCCTGAAGCTTTCTTT.